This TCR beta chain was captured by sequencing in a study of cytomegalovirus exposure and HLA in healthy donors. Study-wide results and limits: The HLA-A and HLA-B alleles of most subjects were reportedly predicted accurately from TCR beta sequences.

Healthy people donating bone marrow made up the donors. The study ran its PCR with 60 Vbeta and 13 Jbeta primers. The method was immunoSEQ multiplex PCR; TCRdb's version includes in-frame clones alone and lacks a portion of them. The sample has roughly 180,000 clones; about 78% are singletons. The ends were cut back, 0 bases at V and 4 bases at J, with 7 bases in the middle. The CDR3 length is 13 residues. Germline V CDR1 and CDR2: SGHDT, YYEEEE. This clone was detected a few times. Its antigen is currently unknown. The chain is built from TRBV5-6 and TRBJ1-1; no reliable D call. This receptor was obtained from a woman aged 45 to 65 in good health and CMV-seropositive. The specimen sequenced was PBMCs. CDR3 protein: CASSLGSGTEAFF. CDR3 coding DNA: TGTGCCAGCAGCTTGGGTTCGGGCACTGAAGCTTTCTTT.